Listed below are T cell receptor beta chains from one sample, sequenced in a study of shared clonotypes between healthy human individuals. Clones were sequenced by immunoSEQ multiplex PCR, and TCRdb holds only the in-frame ones, with some missing. The table shows over 700,000 clones, with 72% occurring only once. Source material: memory CD4+ T cells sorted from blood. These receptors were obtained from a woman in her twenties or thirties in good health. The CDR3 runs from the conserved cysteine through the conserved F or W. The order of the fields is clone size, V gene, D gene, J gene, CDR3 protein, CDR3 DNA. D genes are given only for firm matches. Only some rows state a clone size, as once, few, many or a class for expanded clones.

clone size: -; V gene: TRBV5-6; D gene: -; J gene: TRBJ1-2; CDR3 protein: CASSLAWTENYGYTF; CDR3 DNA: TGTGCCAGCAGCTTGGCCTGGACCGAGAACTATGGCTACACCTTC
clone size: -; V gene: TRBV9; D gene: -; J gene: TRBJ2-1; CDR3 protein: CASSEVGTQQFF; CDR3 DNA: TGTGCCAGCAGCGAAGTCGGGACCCAGCAGTTCTTC
clone size: few; V gene: TRBV6-1; D gene: -; J gene: TRBJ1-5; CDR3 protein: CASSEQGSNQPQHF; CDR3 DNA: TGTGCCAGCAGTGAACAAGGTAGCAATCAGCCCCAGCATTTT
clone size: few; V gene: TRBV4-2; D gene: TRBD2; J gene: TRBJ2-3; CDR3 protein: CASSRLSGTSISDTQYF; CDR3 DNA: TGTGCCAGCAGCCGCCTCTCGGGGACTAGCATATCAGATACGCAGTATTTT
clone size: few; V gene: TRBV6-1; D gene: -; J gene: TRBJ2-7; CDR3 protein: CASSEVWDPVSYEQYF; CDR3 DNA: TGTGCCAGCAGTGAAGTTTGGGATCCAGTCTCCTACGAGCAGTACTTC
clone size: -; V gene: TRBV11-3; D gene: -; J gene: TRBJ2-1; CDR3 protein: CASSYGLFNEQFF; CDR3 DNA: TGTGCCAGCAGCTACGGACTGTTCAATGAGCAGTTCTTC
clone size: -; V gene: TRBV25-1; D gene: -; J gene: TRBJ2-6; CDR3 protein: CASGSGANVLTF; CDR3 DNA: TGTGCCAGCGGATCTGGGGCCAACGTCCTGACTTTC
clone size: -; V gene: TRBV21-1; D gene: -; J gene: TRBJ1-3; CDR3 protein: CASTNLGEETSGNTIYF; CDR3 DNA: TGTGCCAGCACCAATCTAGGGGAAGAAACCTCTGGAAACACCATATATTTT
clone size: -; V gene: TRBV18; D gene: TRBD1; J gene: TRBJ1-1; CDR3 protein: CASSPGTGGHTEAFF; CDR3 DNA: TGTGCCAGCTCACCCGGGACAGGGGGCCACACTGAAGCTTTCTTT
clone size: -; V gene: TRBV4-1; D gene: TRBD2; J gene: TRBJ2-7; CDR3 protein: CASSQGSGLAEEQYF; CDR3 DNA: TGCGCCAGCAGCCAAGGGTCCGGACTAGCTGAAGAGCAGTACTTC
clone size: -; V gene: TRBV7-9; D gene: -; J gene: TRBJ1-3; CDR3 protein: CASSLTGNTIYF; CDR3 DNA: TGTGCCAGCAGCTTAACTGGGAACACCATATATTTT